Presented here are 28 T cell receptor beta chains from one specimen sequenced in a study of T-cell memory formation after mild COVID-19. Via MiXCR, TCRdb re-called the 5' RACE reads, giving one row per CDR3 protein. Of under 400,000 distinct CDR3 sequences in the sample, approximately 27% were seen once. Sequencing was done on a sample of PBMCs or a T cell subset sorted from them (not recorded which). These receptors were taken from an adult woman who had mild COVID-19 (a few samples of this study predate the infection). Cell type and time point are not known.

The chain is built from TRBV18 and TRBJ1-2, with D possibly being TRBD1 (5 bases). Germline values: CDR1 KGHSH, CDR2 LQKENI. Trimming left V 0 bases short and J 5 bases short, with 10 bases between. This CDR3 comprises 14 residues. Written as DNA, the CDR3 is TGTGCCAGCTCACCACCATCAGGGCAATATGGCTACACCTTC. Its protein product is CASSPPSGQYGYTF. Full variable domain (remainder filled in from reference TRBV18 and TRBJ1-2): NAGVMQNPRHLVRRRGQEARLRCSPMKGHSHVYWYRQLPEEGLKFMVYLQKENIIDESGMPKERFSAEFPKEGPSILRIQQVVRGDSAAYFCASSPPSGQYGYTFGSGTRLTVV.

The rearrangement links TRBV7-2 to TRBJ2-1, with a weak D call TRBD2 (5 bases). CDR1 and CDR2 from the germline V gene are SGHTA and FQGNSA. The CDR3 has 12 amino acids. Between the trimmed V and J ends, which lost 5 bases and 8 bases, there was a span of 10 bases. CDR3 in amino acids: CASSPRRYEQFF. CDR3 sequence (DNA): TGTGCCAGCAGCCCGAGGAGGTATGAGCAGTTCTTC. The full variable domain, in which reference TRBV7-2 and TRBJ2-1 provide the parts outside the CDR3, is GAGVSQSPSNKVTEKGKDVELRCDPISGHTALYWYRQSLGQGLEFLIYFQGNSAPDKSGLPSDRFSAERTGGSVSTLTIQRTQQEDSAVYLCASSPRRYEQFFGPGTRLTVL.

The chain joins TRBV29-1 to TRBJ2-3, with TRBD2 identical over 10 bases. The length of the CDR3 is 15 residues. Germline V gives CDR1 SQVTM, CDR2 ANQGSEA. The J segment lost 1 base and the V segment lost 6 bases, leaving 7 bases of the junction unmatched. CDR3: CSVGPSGGGTDTQYF. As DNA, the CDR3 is TGCAGCGTAGGTCCTAGCGGGGGAGGCACAGATACGCAGTATTTT.

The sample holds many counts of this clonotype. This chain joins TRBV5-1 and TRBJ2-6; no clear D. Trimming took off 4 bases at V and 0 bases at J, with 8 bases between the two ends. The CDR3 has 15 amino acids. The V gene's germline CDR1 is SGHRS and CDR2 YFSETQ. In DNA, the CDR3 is TGCGCCAGCAGCCCCTTCCCCTCTGGGGCCAACGTCCTGACTTTC. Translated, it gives CASSPFPSGANVLTF.

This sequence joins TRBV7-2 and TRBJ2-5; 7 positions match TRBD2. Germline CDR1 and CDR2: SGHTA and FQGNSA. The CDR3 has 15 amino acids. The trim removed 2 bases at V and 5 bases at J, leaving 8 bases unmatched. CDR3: CASSLSGTTMETQYF. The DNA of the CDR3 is TGTGCCAGCAGCTTATCCGGGACTACAATGGAGACCCAGTACTTC.

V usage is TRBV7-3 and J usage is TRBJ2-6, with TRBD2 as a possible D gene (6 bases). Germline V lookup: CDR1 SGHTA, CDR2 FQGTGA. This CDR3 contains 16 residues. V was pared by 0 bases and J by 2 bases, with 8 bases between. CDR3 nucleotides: TGTGCCAGCAGCTTAACGTCGGGGGCTGGGGCCAACGTCCTGACTTTC. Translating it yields CASSLTSGAGANVLTF.

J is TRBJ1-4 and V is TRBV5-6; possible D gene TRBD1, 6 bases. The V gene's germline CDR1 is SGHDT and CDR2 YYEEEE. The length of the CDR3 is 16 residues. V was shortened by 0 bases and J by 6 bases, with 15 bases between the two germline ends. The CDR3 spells CASSLVRTAGYEKLFF. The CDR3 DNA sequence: TGTGCCAGCAGCTTGGTCCGGACAGCGGGGTATGAAAAACTGTTTTTT.

CDR3 amino acids: CASSLFGDEQFF. The CDR3 nucleotides read TGTGCCAGCAGCTTATTTGGGGATGAGCAGTTCTTC. This chain joins TRBV7-8 and TRBJ2-1, with D unresolved. V was trimmed by 2 bases and J by 8 bases, leaving 7 bases between them. The germline CDR1 and CDR2 sequences are SGHVS and FQNEAQ. The CDR3 length is 12 residues.

CDR3 nucleotide sequence: TGTGCCAGCCCGTGCCCCCAACAGGAGTACCAAGAGACCCAGTACTTC. Translation gives CASPCPQQEYQETQYF. The rearrangement uses TRBV6-5 and TRBJ2-5; tentative D call: TRBD1 (5 bases). Per the germline V gene, CDR1 is MNHEY and CDR2 is SVGAGI. Trimming took 8 bases from V and 0 from J, leaving 19 bases between them. The CDR3 consists of 16 residues.

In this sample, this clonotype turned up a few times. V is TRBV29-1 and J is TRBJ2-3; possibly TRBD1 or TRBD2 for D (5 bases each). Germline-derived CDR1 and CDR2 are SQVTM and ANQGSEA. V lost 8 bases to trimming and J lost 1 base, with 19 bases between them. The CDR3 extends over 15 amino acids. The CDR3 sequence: CSFRPRVSGTDTQYF. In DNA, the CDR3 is TGCAGCTTCAGACCCAGGGTTAGCGGCACAGATACGCAGTATTTT.

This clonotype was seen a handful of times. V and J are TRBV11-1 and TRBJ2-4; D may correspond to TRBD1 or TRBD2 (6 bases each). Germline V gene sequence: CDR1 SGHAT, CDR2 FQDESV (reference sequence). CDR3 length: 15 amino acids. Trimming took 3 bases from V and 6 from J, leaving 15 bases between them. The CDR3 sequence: CASSFIQGSGNIQYF. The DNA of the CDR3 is TGTGCCAGCAGCTTCATACAGGGTAGCGGAAACATTCAGTACTTC.

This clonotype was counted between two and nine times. CDR3 region: CSARQQETQYF. The CDR3, as DNA: TGCAGTGCTAGACAACAAGAGACCCAGTACTTC. This chain links TRBV20-1 with TRBJ2-5; no clear D gene. Germline V CDR1 and CDR2: DFQATT, SNEGSKA (reference sequence). The germline V and J ends were trimmed by 2 bases and 2 bases, with 3 bases remaining between them. The CDR3 extends over 11 amino acids.

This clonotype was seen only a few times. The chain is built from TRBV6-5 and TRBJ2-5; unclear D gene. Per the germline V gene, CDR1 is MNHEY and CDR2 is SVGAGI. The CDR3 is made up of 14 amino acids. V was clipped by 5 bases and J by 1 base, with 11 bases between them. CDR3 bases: TGTGCCAGCAGTGATTCGAGCAGCCAAGAGACCCAGTACTTC. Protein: CASSDSSSQETQYF.

The CDR3 reads CASSRDRVLSTDTQYF. The CDR3 coding sequence is TGTGCCAGCAGCCGCGACAGGGTGCTCAGCACAGATACGCAGTATTTT. The chain carries TRBV11-1 and TRBJ2-3; TRBD1 matches at 7 bases. The CDR3 is 16 residues long. V lost 5 bases and J lost 0; bases outside the gene matches: 8. Germline values: CDR1 SGHAT, CDR2 FQDESV (reference sequence).

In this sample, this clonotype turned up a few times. The CDR3: CASSPRQGLVAEQYF. The CDR3 DNA is TGTGCCAGCAGCCCTAGACAGGGTCTTGTCGCCGAGCAGTACTTC. V and J are TRBV7-8 and TRBJ2-7, with TRBD1 matching 7 bases. Trimming took 5 bases from V and 6 from J; bases not matched to a gene: 13. The CDR3 has 15 amino acids. Germline V gene lookup returns CDR1 SGHVS and CDR2 FQNEAQ.

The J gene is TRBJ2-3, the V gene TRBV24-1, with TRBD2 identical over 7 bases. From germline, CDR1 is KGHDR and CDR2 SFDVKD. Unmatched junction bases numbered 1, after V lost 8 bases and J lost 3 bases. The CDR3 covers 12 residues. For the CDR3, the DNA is TGTGCCACCAACGGGGGGACAGATACGCAGTATTTT. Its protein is CATNGGTDTQYF.

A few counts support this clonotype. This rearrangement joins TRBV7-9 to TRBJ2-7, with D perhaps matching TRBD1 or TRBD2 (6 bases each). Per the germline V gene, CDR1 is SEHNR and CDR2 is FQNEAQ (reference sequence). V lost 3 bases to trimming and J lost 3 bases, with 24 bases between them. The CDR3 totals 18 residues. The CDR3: CASSFPRGPDGDYYEQYF. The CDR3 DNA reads TGTGCCAGCAGCTTCCCCCGGGGGCCGGACGGAGACTACTACGAGCAGTACTTC.

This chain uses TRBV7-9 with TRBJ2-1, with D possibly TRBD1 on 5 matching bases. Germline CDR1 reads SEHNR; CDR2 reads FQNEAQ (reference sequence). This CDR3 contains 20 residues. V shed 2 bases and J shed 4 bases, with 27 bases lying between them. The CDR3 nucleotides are TGTGCCAGCAGCTTAATTCCCGACAGACTCAGCAAGGCAGGATACAATGAGCAGTTCTTC. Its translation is CASSLIPDRLSKAGYNEQFF.

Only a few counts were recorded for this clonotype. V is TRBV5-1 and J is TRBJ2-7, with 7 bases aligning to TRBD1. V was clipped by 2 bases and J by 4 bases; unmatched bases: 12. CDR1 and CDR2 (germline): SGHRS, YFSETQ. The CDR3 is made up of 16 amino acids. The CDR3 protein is CASSLSGRGGQYEQYF. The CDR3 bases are TGCGCCAGCAGCTTATCAGGACGAGGGGGACAGTACGAGCAGTACTTC.

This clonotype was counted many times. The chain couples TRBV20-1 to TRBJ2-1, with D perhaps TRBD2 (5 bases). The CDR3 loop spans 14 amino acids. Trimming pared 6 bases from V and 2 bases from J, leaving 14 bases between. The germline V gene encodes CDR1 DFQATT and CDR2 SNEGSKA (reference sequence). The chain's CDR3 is CSANREFTYNEQFF. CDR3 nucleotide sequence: TGCAGTGCGAATCGGGAATTCACCTACAATGAGCAGTTCTTC.

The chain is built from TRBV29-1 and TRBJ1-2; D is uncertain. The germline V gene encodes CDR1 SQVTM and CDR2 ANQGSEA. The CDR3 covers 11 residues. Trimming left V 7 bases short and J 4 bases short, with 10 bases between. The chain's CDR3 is CSAWMGYGYTF. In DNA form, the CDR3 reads TGCAGCGCCTGGATGGGCTATGGCTACACCTTC.

CDR3: CASSPGGLAGVTSTGELFF. Here the CDR3 DNA reads TGTGCCAGCAGCCCCGGGGGACTAGCGGGAGTGACGAGCACCGGGGAGCTGTTTTTT. The V and J genes are TRBV6-6 and TRBJ2-2; TRBD2 aligns across 14 bases. The CDR3 covers 19 residues. Trimming at V came to 6 bases and at J to 4 bases, leaving 13 bases not matched to a gene. Germline CDR1 MNHNY, CDR2 SVGAGI (reference sequence).

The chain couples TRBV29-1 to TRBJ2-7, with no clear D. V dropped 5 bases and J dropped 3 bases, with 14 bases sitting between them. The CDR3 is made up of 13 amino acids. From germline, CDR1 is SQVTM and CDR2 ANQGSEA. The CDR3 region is CSVRLPNRYEQYF. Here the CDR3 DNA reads TGCAGCGTTCGGCTCCCCAATCGCTACGAGCAGTACTTC.

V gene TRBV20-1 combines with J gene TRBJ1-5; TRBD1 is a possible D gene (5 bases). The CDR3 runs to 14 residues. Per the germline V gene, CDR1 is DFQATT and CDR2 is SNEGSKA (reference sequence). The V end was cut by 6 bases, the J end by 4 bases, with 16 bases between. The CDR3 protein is CSARRGPTNQPQHF. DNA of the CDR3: TGCAGTGCCAGGCGGGGACCGACAAATCAGCCCCAGCATTTT.

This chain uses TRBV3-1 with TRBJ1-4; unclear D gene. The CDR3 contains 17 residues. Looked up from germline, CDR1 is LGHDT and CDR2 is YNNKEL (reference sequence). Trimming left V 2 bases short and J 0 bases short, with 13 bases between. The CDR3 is CASSQLRAQATNEKLFF. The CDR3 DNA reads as TGTGCCAGCAGCCAACTCCGGGCCCAGGCAACTAATGAAAAACTGTTTTTT. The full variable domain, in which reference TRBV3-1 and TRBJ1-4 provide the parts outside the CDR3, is DTAVSQTPKYLVTQMGNDKSIKCEQNLGHDTMYWYKQDSKKFLKIMFSYNNKELIINETVPNRFSPKSPDKAHLNLHINSLELGDSAVYFCASSQLRAQATNEKLFFGSGTQLSVL.

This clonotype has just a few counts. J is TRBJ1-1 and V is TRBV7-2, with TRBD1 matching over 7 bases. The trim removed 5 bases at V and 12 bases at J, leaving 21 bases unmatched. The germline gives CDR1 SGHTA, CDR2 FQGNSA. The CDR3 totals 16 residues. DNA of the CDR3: TGTGCCAGCAGCCCCCCCGGGATAGGGGGCTTCATAGGGTCTTTCTTT. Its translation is CASSPPGIGGFIGSFF.

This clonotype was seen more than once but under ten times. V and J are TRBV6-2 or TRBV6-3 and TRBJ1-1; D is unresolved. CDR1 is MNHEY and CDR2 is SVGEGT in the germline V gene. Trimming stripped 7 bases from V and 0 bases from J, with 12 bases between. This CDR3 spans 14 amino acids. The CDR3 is CASTPRAMNTEAFF. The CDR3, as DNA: TGTGCCAGCACCCCCCGAGCCATGAACACTGAAGCTTTCTTT.

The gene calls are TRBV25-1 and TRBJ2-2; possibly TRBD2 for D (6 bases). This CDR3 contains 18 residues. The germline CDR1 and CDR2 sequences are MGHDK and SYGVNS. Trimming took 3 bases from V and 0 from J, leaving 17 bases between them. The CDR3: CASSDPPGGAANTGELFF. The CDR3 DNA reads TGTGCCAGCAGTGACCCCCCGGGCGGGGCGGCGAACACCGGGGAGCTGTTTTTT. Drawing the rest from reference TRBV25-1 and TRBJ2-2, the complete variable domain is EADIYQTPRYLVIGTGKKITLECSQTMGHDKMYWYQQDPGMELHLIHYSYGVNSTEKGDLSSESTVSRIRTEHFPLTLESARPSHTSQYLCASSDPPGGAANTGELFFGEGSRLTVL.